This T cell receptor beta chain was captured by sequencing in a study of Tregs in tolerant kidney transplant recipients. General study findings and limits: This study did not directly address biological reproducibility.

Unstimulated Tregs (CD4+CD25+CD127-) and CD4+CD25- non-Tregs were sorted from PBMCs. After removal of 4 bases from V and 2 bases from J, the junction contained 9 bases not matched to a gene. CDR3 length: 17 amino acids. CDR1 SGHDN and CDR2 FVKESK come from the germline V gene. About this clone: The antigen is not known.

TCRdb's copy holds only in-frame clones and misses some; the assay was immunoSEQ multiplex PCR. Of 95,000 to 120,000 clones in the sample, 85% to 90% were seen once. The clonotype was recovered from a human donor who received a combined kidney and bone marrow transplant. The V and J genes are TRBV14 and TRBJ2-7; 12 nucleotides match TRBD1. Source: CD4+ T cells from blood, taken before the transplant. The CDR3: CASSRGTGGKVPYEQYF. CDR3 in DNA: TGTGCCAGCAGCCGTGGGACAGGGGGCAAAGTTCCCTACGAGCAGTACTTC.